This T cell receptor beta chain was found in a study of blood T cells in healthy people across ages. CDR3 length equals 17 residues. Per germline, CDR1 MNHEY and CDR2 SVGAGI. Trimming removed 0 bases at V and 0 bases at J, with 9 bases between. Then a second PCR, running about 6 to 12 cycles, was carried out with a sample-barcoded 5' primer and a J-beta primer mix. TCRdb fed the 5' RACE reads into MiXCR, producing one record per CDR3 protein. The table lists approximately 900,000 distinct CDR3 sequences, about 44% of them singletons, with under 15% in the top ten. For this clonotype: The antigen remains unidentified.

Overall study results and limits: While age rose, TCR beta diversity per million T cells dropped in a roughly linear way. Long-lived donors had more naive CD4+ cells and higher diversity than aged donors.

The source is a man aged 25 to 40 in good health. This chain links TRBV6-5 with TRBJ2-6; perhaps TRBD1 as D (5 bases). What was sequenced was blood. CDR3 region: CASSYSGQSSGANVLTF. CDR3 bases: TGTGCCAGCAGTTACTCGGGGCAGAGCTCTGGGGCCAACGTCCTGACTTTC.